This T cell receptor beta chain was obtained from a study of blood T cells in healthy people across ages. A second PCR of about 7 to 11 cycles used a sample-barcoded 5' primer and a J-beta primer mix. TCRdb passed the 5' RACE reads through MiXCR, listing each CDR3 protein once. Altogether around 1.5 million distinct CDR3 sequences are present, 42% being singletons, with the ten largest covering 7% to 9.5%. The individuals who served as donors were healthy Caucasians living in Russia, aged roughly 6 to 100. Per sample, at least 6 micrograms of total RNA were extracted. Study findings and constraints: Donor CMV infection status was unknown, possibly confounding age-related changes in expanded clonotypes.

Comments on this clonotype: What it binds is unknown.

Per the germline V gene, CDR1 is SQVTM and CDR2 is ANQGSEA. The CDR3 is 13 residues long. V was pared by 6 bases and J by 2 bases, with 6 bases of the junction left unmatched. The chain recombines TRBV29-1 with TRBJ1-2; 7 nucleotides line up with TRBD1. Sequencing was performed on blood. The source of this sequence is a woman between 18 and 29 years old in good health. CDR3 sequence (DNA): TGCAGCGTAGAGACAGGGATAAACTATGGCTACACCTTC. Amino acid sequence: CSVETGINYGYTF.